The T cell receptor (beta chain) described here comes from a study of T cells in Graves' hyperthyroidism and ophthalmopathy. The investigators amplified TCR beta CDR3 regions from RNA transcripts. During a first-round RT-PCR of the TCR CDR3, the HTBI primer set was used. One entry per CDR3 protein, called by TCRdb with MiXCR from the multiplex PCR reads. This table has 650,000 to 750,000 distinct CDR3 sequences, 12% to 15% appearing once. V lost 5 bases to trimming and J lost 4 bases; unmatched junction nucleotides: 7. This CDR3 region has 15 residues. This receptor was identified in a woman between 18 and 29 years old with Graves' hyperthyroidism. The V and J genes are TRBV12-3 or TRBV12-4 and TRBJ2-5, with TRBD1 matching over 10 bases. Sequencing was carried out using blood. The CDR3 protein is CASSPGQGDSETQYF. CDR3 coding DNA: TGTGCCAGCAGTCCTGGACAGGGGGACTCAGAGACCCAGTACTTC.